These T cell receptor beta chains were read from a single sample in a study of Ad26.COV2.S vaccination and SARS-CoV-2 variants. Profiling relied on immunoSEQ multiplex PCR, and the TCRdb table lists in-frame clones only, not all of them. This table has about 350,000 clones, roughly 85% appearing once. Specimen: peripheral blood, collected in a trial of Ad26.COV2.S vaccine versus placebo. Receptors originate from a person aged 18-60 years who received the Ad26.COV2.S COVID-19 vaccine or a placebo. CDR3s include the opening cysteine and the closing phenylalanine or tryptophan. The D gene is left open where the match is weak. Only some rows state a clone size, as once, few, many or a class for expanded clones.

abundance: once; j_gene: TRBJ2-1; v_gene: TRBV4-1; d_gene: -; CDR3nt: TGCGCCAGCAGCCAATCAGGGGGGAGCTACAATGAGCAGTTCTTC; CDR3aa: CASSQSGGSYNEQFF
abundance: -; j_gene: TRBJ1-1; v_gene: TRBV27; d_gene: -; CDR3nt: TGTGCCAGCAGTTTACTTCCTTTGCGACAGAACACTGAAGCTTTCTTT; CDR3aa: CASSLLPLRQNTEAFF
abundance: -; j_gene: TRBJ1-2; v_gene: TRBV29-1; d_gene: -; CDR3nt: TGCAGCGTTGAAGCACCCGGGGCCCCGTGGGGCTACACCTTC; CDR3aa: CSVEAPGAPWGYTF
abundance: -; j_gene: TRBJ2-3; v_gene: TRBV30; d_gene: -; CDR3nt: TGTGCCTGGAGAAGGGGGGGCGGGAGTTGGGCAGATACGCAGTATTTT; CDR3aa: CAWRRGGGSWADTQYF
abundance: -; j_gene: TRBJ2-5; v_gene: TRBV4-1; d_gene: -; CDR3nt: TGCGCCAGCAGCCGTCCCGGCAGAGAGACCCAGTACTTC; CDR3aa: CASSRPGRETQYF
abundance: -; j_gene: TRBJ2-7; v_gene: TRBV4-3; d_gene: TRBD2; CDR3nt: TGCGCCAGCAGCCAAGATTTGGTGCGGGGGACCCCTTACGAGCAGTACTTC; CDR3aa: CASSQDLVRGTPYEQYF
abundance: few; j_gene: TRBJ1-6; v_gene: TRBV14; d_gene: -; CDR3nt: TGTGCCAGCAGCCAAGAAACCGGCAGACGCTCCTATAATTCACCCCTCCACTTT; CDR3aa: CASSQETGRRSYNSPLHF
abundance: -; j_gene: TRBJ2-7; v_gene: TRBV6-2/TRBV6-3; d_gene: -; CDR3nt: TGTGCCAGCAGCTCCCGACGGGGGAGCTCCTACGAGCAGTACTTC; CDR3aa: CASSSRRGSSYEQYF
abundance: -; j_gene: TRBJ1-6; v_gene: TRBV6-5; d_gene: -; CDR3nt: TGTGCCAGCAGTTACGGGGGGTATGAGGTGCGATCACCCCTCCACTTT; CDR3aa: CASSYGGYEVRSPLHF
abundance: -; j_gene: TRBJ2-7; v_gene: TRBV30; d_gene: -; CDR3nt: TGTGCCTGGAGTGCTAACCCTTACGAGCAGTACTTC; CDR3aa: CAWSANPYEQYF
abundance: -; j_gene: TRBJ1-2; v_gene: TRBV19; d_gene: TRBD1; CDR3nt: TGTGCCAGTAGTATTTCAGGGGGGCTCTATGGCTACACCTTC; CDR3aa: CASSISGGLYGYTF
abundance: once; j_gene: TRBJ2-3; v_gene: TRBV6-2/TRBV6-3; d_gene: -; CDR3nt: TGTGCCAGCAGTTACGGGTTCCGGGGTTACGCAGATACGCAGTATTTT; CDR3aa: CASSYGFRGYADTQYF
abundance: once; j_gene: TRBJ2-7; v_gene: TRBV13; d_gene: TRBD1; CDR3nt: TGTGCCAGCAGCTTAAGCGGACAGGGTTCGTACGAGCAGTACTTC; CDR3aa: CASSLSGQGSYEQYF
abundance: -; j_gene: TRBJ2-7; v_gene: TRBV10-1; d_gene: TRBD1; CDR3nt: TGCGCCAGCAGTGAGTATAGACAGGGGAACGAGCAGTACTTC; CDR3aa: CASSEYRQGNEQYF
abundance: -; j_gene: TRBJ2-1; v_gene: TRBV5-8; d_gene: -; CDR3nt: TGTGCCAGCAGCTTAAGTCTTATGGGTGAGCAGTTCTTC; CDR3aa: CASSLSLMGEQFF
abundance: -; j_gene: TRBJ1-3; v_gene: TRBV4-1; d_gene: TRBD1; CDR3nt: TGCGCCAGCAGCCCCGTGGGACAGAAAGGAAACACCATATATTTT; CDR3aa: CASSPVGQKGNTIYF
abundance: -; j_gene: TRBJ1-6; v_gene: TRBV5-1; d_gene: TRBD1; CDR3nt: TGCGCCAGCAGCTTGTCCGCAGGGGGCAACCCAAATTCACCCCTCCACTTT; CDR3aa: CASSLSAGGNPNSPLHF
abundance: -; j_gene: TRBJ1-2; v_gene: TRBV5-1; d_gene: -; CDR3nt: TGCGCCAGCAGCTTGGAGCCGAACTATGGCTACACCTTC; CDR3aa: CASSLEPNYGYTF
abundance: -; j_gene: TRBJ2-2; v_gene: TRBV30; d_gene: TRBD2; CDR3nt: TGTGCCTGGAGTCACGACGGACTAGCGGCAAACACCGGGGAGCTGTTTTTT; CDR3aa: CAWSHDGLAANTGELFF
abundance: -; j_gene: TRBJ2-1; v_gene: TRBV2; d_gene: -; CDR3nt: TGTGCCAGCACCACGGGAACCTACAATGAGCAGTTCTTC; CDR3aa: CASTTGTYNEQFF
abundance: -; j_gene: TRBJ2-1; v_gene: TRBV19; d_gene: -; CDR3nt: TGTGCCAGTAGTATTCCGTACAGGGATGAGCAGTTCTTC; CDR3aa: CASSIPYRDEQFF
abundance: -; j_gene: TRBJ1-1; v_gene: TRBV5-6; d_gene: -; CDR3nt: TGTGCCAGCAGCTTGGTTTCGGGCACTGAAGCTTTCTTT; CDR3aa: CASSLVSGTEAFF
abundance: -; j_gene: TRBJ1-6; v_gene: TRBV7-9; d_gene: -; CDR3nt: TGTGCCAGCAGCTACAGTTTTCCCTATAATTCACCCCTCCACTTT; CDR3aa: CASSYSFPYNSPLHF
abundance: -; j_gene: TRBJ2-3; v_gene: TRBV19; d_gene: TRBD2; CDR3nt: TGTGCCAGTAGTTATCCGGGACTAAGCACAGATACGCAGTATTTT; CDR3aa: CASSYPGLSTDTQYF
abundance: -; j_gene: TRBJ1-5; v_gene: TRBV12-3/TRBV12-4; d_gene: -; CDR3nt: TGTGCCAGCAGCCCAGGAGATCAGCCCCAGCATTTT; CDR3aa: CASSPGDQPQHF
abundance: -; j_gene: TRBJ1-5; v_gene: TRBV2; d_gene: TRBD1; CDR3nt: TGTGCCAGCAGTCGGACAGGCCGGCAGCCCCAGCATTTT; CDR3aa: CASSRTGRQPQHF
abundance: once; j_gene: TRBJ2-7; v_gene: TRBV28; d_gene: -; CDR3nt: TGTGCCAGCAGTTTCTCAGGCCTCGGTTTCAACGAGCAGTACTTC; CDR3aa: CASSFSGLGFNEQYF
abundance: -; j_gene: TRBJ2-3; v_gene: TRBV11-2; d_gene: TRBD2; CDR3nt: TGTGCCAGCAGCTTAGGGACTAGCGGGCCTCTGTATTTT; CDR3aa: CASSLGTSGPLYF
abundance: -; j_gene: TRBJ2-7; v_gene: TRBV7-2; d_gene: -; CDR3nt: TGTGCCAGCAGCTTTATGGCCGAGCAGTACTTC; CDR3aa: CASSFMAEQYF
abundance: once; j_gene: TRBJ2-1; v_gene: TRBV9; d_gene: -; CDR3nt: TGTGCCAGCAGCGTAGGGGACAAGAGTTACAATGAGCAGTTCTTC; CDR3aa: CASSVGDKSYNEQFF
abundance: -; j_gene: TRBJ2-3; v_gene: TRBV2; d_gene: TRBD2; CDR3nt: TGTGCCAGCACCGAACGGGGGGGCGGAGGAGGGTTGACGAATACGCAGTATTTT; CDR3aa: CASTERGGGGGLTNTQYF
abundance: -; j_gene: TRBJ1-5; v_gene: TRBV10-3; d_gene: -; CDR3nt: TGTGCCACCTCAGGGGACAATCAGCCCCAGCATTTT; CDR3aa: CATSGDNQPQHF
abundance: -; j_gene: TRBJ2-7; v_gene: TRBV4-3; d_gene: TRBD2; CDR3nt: TGCGCCAGCAGCCAAGGTCTTTCCGGGGACTATATTACCTACGAGCAGTACTTC; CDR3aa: CASSQGLSGDYITYEQYF
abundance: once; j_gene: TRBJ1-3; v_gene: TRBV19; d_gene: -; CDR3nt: TGTGCCAGTAGTATGTATGCGGGCAGAGTCTCTGGAAACACCATATATTTT; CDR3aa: CASSMYAGRVSGNTIYF
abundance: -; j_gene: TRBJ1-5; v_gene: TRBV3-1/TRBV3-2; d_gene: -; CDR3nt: TGTGCCAGCAGCCAAGATGAAAACAGGGTATCGGGCAATCAGCCCCAGCATTTT; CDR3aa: CASSQDENRVSGNQPQHF
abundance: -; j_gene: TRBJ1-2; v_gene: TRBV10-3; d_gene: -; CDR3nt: TGTGCCATCAGTGTTGACGCTACCTACTATGGCTACACCTTC; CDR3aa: CAISVDATYYGYTF
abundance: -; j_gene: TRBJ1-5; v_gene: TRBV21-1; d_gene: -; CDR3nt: TGTGCCGTCCCCGGGCCTCATCAGCCCCAGCATTTT; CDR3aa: CAVPGPHQPQHF
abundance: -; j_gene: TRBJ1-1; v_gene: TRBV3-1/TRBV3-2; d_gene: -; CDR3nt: TGTGCCAGCAGCCGTATCGTCGCGGGGGGCCGAGACACTGAAGCTTTCTTT; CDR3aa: CASSRIVAGGRDTEAFF
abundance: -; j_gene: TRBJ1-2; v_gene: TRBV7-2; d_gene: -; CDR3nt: TGTGCCAGCAGCTTACCGAGGTCAGGGGCTCGGGGAGGCTATGGCTACACCTTC; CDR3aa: CASSLPRSGARGGYGYTF
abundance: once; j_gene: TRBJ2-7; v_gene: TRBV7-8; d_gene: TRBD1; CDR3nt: TGTGCCAGCAGCTGGACAGGGGGGGCCTACGAGCAGTACTTC; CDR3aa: CASSWTGGAYEQYF
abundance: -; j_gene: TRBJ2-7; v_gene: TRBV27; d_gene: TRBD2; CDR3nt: TGTGCCAGCAGGACATGGGCGGGAGGCTCCTACGAGCAGTACTTC; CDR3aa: CASRTWAGGSYEQYF
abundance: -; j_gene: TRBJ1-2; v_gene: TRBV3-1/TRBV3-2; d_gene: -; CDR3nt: TGTGCCAGCAGCCAAGGGGCAGGCTCTGGCTACACCTTC; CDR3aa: CASSQGAGSGYTF
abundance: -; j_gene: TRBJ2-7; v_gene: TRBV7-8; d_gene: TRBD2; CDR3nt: TGTGCCAGCAGAAGCTTAAAGGGGTTAGCGGGGGACCTACCTAGCGAGCAGTACTTC; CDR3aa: CASRSLKGLAGDLPSEQYF
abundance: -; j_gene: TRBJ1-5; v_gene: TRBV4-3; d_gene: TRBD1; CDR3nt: TGCGCCAGCAGCCAAGAATGGACAGGATATAGCAATCAGCCCCAGCATTTT; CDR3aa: CASSQEWTGYSNQPQHF
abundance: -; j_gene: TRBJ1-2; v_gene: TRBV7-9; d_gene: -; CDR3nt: TGTGCCAGCAGCCCGCCGGGGGGGTTCTATGGCTACACCTTC; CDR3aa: CASSPPGGFYGYTF
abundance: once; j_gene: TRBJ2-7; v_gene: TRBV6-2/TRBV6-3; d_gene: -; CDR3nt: TGTGCCAGCAGTTACTCCGCCCCGACCTACGAGCAGTACTTC; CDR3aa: CASSYSAPTYEQYF
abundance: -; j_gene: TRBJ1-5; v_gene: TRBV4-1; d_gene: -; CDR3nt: TGCGCCAGCAGCCAAGAAGGGGCCTTGGGCAATCAGCCCCAGCATTTT; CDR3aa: CASSQEGALGNQPQHF
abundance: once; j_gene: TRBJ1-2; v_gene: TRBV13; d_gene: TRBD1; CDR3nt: TGTGCCAGCAGCACCTCAGGACAGGGAGTCTCGAGAGGCTACACCTTC; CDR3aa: CASSTSGQGVSRGYTF
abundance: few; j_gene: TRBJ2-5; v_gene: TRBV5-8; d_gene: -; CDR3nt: TGTGCCAGCAGCTTGGCCGTCGGGGGGCGTGTAGAGACCCAGTACTTC; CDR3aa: CASSLAVGGRVETQYF
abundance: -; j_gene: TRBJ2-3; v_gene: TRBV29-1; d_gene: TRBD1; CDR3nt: TGCAGCGACCTGGACAGGCTAAGAACAGATACGCAGTATTTT; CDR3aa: CSDLDRLRTDTQYF
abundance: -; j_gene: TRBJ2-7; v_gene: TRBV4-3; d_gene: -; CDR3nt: TGCGCCAGCAGCCAAGATAGCGGAGACGGCACCTACGAGCAGTACTTC; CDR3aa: CASSQDSGDGTYEQYF
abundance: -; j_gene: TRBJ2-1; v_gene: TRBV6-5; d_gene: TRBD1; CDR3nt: TGTGCCAGCAGCCGGGGACAGGGTTTCTACAATGAGCAGTTCTTC; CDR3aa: CASSRGQGFYNEQFF
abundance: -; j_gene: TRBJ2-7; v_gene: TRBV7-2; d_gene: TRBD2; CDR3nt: TGTGCCAGCAGCTCCGACAACTCTTATAGCGGGATCTCCTACGAGCAGTACTTC; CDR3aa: CASSSDNSYSGISYEQYF